Shown below are 9 T cell receptor beta chains from a single sample sequenced in a study of OX40 agonist ivuxolimab in advanced cancers. The data were produced by immunoSEQ multiplex PCR, yet TCRdb's version contains in-frame clones alone and is incomplete. Of around 42,000 clones in the sample, roughly 88% were seen once. Here the sequenced sample was CD4+ or CD8+ T cells sorted from blood, taken in a trial of the OX40 agonist ivuxolimab. Every receptor here comes from an adult with an advanced solid tumor such as melanoma, head and neck, liver or kidney cancer.

This clone was seen once. The gene calls are TRBV7-8 and TRBJ2-3; 10 positions agree with TRBD2. Looked up from germline, CDR1 is SGHVS and CDR2 is FQNEAQ. The CDR3 spans 16 residues. V lost 5 bases and J lost 2; bases outside the gene matches: 7. The CDR3, as DNA: TGTGCCAGCAGCGGGTATAGCGGGAGGAACACAGATACGCAGTATTTT. Residues: CASSGYSGRNTDTQYF.

The chain carries TRBV4-1 and TRBJ2-7, with 8 bases fitting TRBD1. The V and J ends lost 1 base and 2 bases, in that order; junction bases with no gene match: 4. Looked up from germline, CDR1 is MGHRA and CDR2 is YSYEKL. The length of the CDR3 is 15 residues. CDR3 loop: CASSQAGRGPYEQYF. CDR3 nucleotides: TGCGCCAGCAGCCAAGCTGGCAGGGGGCCCTACGAGCAGTACTTC.

The chain links TRBV15 to TRBJ2-4; the match to TRBD1 covers 8 bases. Germline V gene lookup returns CDR1 LNHNV and CDR2 YYDKDF (reference sequence). The CDR3 loop spans 13 amino acids. Trimming at V came to 6 bases and at J to 8 bases, leaving 6 bases not matched to a gene. The DNA of the CDR3 is TGTGCCACCAGTAGACAGGGGATGGACATTCAGTACTTC. Translating gives CATSRQGMDIQYF.

In this sample, this clone turned up a few times. V and J are TRBV7-9 and TRBJ2-7, with 9 bases fitting TRBD2. J lost 5 bases, V lost 2 bases, and 10 bases had no gene match. Germline V CDR1 and CDR2: SEHNR, FQNEAQ (reference sequence). This CDR3 spans 16 amino acids. The CDR3: CASSLRGTSSVHEQYF. Written as DNA, the CDR3 is TGTGCCAGCAGCTTAAGGGGGACTAGCTCAGTCCACGAGCAGTACTTC.

The chain combines TRBV27 with TRBJ1-1; D is possibly TRBD1 (5 bases). Per the germline V gene, CDR1 is MNHEY and CDR2 is SMNVEV (reference sequence). Trimming stripped 5 bases from V and 0 bases from J, with 10 bases between. The CDR3 is 14 amino acids. For the CDR3, the DNA is TGTGCCAGCAGTATCAGGGAACTGAACACTGAAGCTTTCTTT. Its protein is CASSIRELNTEAFF.

V usage is TRBV6-6 and J usage is TRBJ2-1; 8 bases line up with TRBD2. The V segment lost 6 bases and the J segment 6 bases; nucleotides outside the gene matches: 10. Germline V lookup: CDR1 MNHNY, CDR2 SVGAGI (reference sequence). The CDR3 loop spans 15 amino acids. The CDR3 is CASSTSGRGFNEQFF. The CDR3 nucleotides are TGTGCCAGCAGCACCAGCGGGAGAGGGTTCAATGAGCAGTTCTTC.

The chain links TRBV7-3 to TRBJ2-3, with 8 bases identical to TRBD2. Trimming removed 6 bases from V and 1 base from J; junction bases left unmatched: 9. There are 16 residues in the CDR3. From germline, CDR1 is SGHTA and CDR2 FQGTGA. The CDR3 bases are TGTGCCAGCAGTTCTCCCAGCGGGAGAGGCACAGATACGCAGTATTTT. Encoded protein: CASSSPSGRGTDTQYF.

The chain carries TRBV4-1 and TRBJ2-1; D is unclear. The germline V and J ends were trimmed by 2 bases and 5 bases, with 10 bases remaining between them. The germline V gene encodes CDR1 MGHRA and CDR2 YSYEKL. CDR3 length equals 14 residues. CDR3 bases: TGCGCCAGCAGCCAACCGGACCGAGACAATGAGCAGTTCTTC. As protein: CASSQPDRDNEQFF.

The chain is built from TRBV27 and TRBJ2-3; D is ambiguous. V lost 7 bases to trimming and J lost 0 bases, with 17 bases between them. Germline-derived CDR1 and CDR2 are MNHEY and SMNVEV (reference sequence). The CDR3 length is 16 residues. The CDR3 nucleotides read TGTGCCAGCAACCCCGTGCAGGAGTGGAGCACAGATACGCAGTATTTT. It translates to CASNPVQEWSTDTQYF.